This TCR beta chain was identified in a study of CD8 T cells in Susac syndrome. With random hexamers, reverse transcription was performed on about 0.45 to 1 ug of RNA. Each CDR3 protein is one row after TCRdb ran MiXCR on the immunoSEQ multiplex PCR reads. Among some 140,000 distinct CDR3 sequences listed, approximately 79% were seen once. The germline CDR1 and CDR2 sequences are SEHNR and FQNEAQ (reference sequence). The CDR3 covers 13 residues. Losses at the gene ends were 4 bases for V and 5 bases for J; bases not matched to a gene: 3. TEMRA cells were enriched by FACS, while CD8+ and CD4+ T cells were obtained through a negative isolation that was performed magnetically.

The sample comprised CD8+ T cells from PBMCs. The TCR sequence derives from a human donor with multiple sclerosis. V usage is TRBV7-9 and J usage is TRBJ2-5; 8 bases are shared with TRBD1. The CDR3 reads CASSSGQGETQYF. As DNA, the CDR3 is TGTGCCAGCAGCTCAGGACAGGGTGAGACCCAGTACTTC.